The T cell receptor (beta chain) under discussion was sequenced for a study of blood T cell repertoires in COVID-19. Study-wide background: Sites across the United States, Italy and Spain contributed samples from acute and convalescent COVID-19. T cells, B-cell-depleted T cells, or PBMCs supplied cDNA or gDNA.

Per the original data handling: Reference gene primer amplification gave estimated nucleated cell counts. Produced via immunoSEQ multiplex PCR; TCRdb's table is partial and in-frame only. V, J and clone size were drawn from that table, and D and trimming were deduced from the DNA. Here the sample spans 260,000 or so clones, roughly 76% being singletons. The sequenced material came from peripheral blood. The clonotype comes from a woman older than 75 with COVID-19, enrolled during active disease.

The CDR3 region is CASSSGQIFTGELFF. CDR3 in DNA: TGTGCCAGCAGTTCGGGACAGATTTTCACCGGGGAGCTGTTTTTT. V usage is TRBV28 and J usage is TRBJ2-2; the match to TRBD1 covers 7 bases. Germline V gives CDR1 MDHEN, CDR2 SYDVKM. The CDR3 loop spans 15 amino acids. V lost 4 bases, J lost 4 bases, and 6 bases stayed unmatched.